This T cell receptor beta chain appears in the sequencing data of a study of blood T cell repertoires in COVID-19. The wider study: The United States, Italy and Spain provided the acute and convalescent COVID-19 samples. Sample material is recorded as cDNA or gDNA derived from T cells, B-cell-depleted T cells, or PBMCs.

Original methodology: Reference gene primer amplification gave nucleated cell count estimates. The data were produced by immunoSEQ multiplex PCR, yet TCRdb's version contains in-frame clones alone and is incomplete. That table is the source of V, J and clone size, and D and trimming were worked out from the DNA. The sample carries some 230,000 clones, roughly 83% recorded once. V was cut by 1 base and J by 4 bases, with 10 bases left in between. This CDR3 region has 14 residues. Germline assignment: CDR1 SGHTA and CDR2 FQGTGA. This receptor was taken from a woman aged 45 to 65 with acute or convalescent COVID-19. The chain carries TRBV7-3 and TRBJ1-1, with D unresolved. The sample comprised peripheral blood. The CDR3 loop is CASSLNSQVTEAFF. In DNA form, the CDR3 reads TGTGCCAGCAGCTTAAACAGCCAGGTCACTGAAGCTTTCTTT.